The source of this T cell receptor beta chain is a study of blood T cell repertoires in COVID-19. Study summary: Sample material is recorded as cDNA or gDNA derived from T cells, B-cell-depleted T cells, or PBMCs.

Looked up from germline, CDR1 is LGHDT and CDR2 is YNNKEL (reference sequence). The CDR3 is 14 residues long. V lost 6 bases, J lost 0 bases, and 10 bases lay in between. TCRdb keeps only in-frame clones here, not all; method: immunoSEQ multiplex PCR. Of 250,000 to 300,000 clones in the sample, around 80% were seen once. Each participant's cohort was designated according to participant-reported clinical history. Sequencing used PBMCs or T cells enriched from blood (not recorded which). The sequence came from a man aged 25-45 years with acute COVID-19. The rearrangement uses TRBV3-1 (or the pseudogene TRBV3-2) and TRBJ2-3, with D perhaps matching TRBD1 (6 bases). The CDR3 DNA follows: TGTGCCAGCAGACGACAGGCGAGCACAGATACGCAGTATTTT. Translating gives CASRRQASTDTQYF.